Following are 15 T cell receptor beta chains from one sample sequenced in a study of blood T cell repertoires in COVID-19. Measured with immunoSEQ multiplex PCR; TCRdb has only the in-frame clones, and not every one. This table holds about 64,000 clones, 86% found once. Sequencing was carried out using peripheral blood. Every receptor here comes from a middle-aged man with acute or convalescent COVID-19.

CDR3 in DNA: TGTGCCAGCAGTCCAGGGGTTACTGGGGCCAACGTCCTGACTTTC. It codes for CASSPGVTGANVLTF. The J gene is TRBJ2-6, the V gene TRBV6-5; the D gene is possibly TRBD1 (6 bases). There are 15 residues in the CDR3. Germline CDR1 is MNHEY and CDR2 is SVGAGI. The V end lost 5 bases, the J end lost 2 bases, and 10 bases lay between the germline ends.

This clone occurred once. This chain connects TRBV5-1 to TRBJ2-5; 10 bases fit TRBD1. Germline assignment: CDR1 SGHRS and CDR2 YFSETQ. The CDR3 has 14 amino acids. V shed 0 bases and J 5 bases; nucleotides not matched to a gene: 1. CDR3 sequence (DNA): TGCGCCAGCAGCTTGGTGGGACAGGGGGAGACCCAGTACTTC. Translating it yields CASSLVGQGETQYF.

This chain uses TRBV19 with TRBJ1-3; TRBD1 matches at 8 bases. Germline CDR1 is LNHDA and CDR2 is SQIVND (reference sequence). Trimming took 7 bases from V and 0 from J; bases not matched to a gene: 5. The CDR3 spans 15 residues. The CDR3 protein is CASTQTGGSGNTIYF. The CDR3 DNA reads as TGTGCCAGTACCCAAACAGGGGGCTCTGGAAACACCATATATTTT.

The chain recombines TRBV6-5 with TRBJ2-3; D ambiguous. Germline values: CDR1 MNHEY, CDR2 SVGAGI. This CDR3 is built from 13 residues. Trimming pared 7 bases from V and 2 bases from J, leaving 10 bases between. The CDR3 sequence is CASKLAYTDTQYF. The CDR3 DNA follows: TGTGCCAGCAAATTGGCTTACACAGATACGCAGTATTTT.

The chain links TRBV25-1 to TRBJ1-2; no reliable D call. V lost 3 bases, J lost 4 bases, and 12 bases lay in between. Germline-derived CDR1 and CDR2 are MGHDK and SYGVNS. CDR3 length equals 14 residues. The CDR3, as DNA: TGTGCCAGCAGTGATCCCGGGGAAGGCTATGGCTACACCTTC. It is translated as CASSDPGEGYGYTF.

The V gene is TRBV18, the J gene TRBJ2-7; 11 bases align to TRBD1. Trimming at V came to 8 bases and at J to 7 bases, leaving 16 bases not matched to a gene. Germline V gene sequence: CDR1 KGHSH, CDR2 LQKENI. CDR3 length equals 16 residues. The CDR3 loop is CASAQGGDRGTREQYF. As DNA, the CDR3 is TGTGCCAGCGCCCAGGGGGGGGACAGGGGGACGCGTGAGCAGTACTTC.

This clone turned up a few times. V gene TRBV6-5 combines with J gene TRBJ1-1, with D possibly TRBD1 on 6 matching bases. CDR1 and CDR2 from the germline V gene are MNHEY and SVGAGI. The CDR3 sequence is 13 residues long. The V and J ends lost 2 bases and 3 bases respectively, with 7 bases between them. CDR3 loop: CASSYNRDTEAFF. For the CDR3, the DNA is TGTGCCAGCAGTTACAACAGGGACACTGAAGCTTTCTTT.

This chain uses TRBV3-1 (or the pseudogene TRBV3-2) with TRBJ1-3; TRBD1 aligns across 9 bases. The CDR3 runs 16 residues. Germline CDR1 reads LGHDT; CDR2 reads YNNKEL (reference sequence). V lost 4 bases and J lost 4; bases outside the gene matches: 8. The CDR3: CASSPPQQGAGNTIYF. For the CDR3, the DNA is TGTGCCAGCAGCCCCCCCCAACAGGGGGCGGGAAACACCATATATTTT.

This chain uses TRBV30 with TRBJ1-2; tentatively, D is TRBD1 (6 bases). The ends were cut back, 5 bases at V and 1 base at J, with 14 bases in the middle. CDR3 length equals 14 residues. In germline, CDR1 is GTSNPN, CDR2 SVGIG (reference sequence). Here the CDR3 reads CAWATGGGNYGYTF. The CDR3 nucleotides are TGTGCCTGGGCTACGGGAGGGGGTAACTATGGCTACACCTTC.

The chain combines TRBV4-1 with TRBJ2-5; 7 bases fit TRBD1. J lost 2 bases, V lost 2 bases, and 8 bases had no gene match. The CDR3 is made up of 16 amino acids. Germline V gene sequence: CDR1 MGHRA, CDR2 YSYEKL. CDR3 amino acids: CASSQPRDRSQETQYF. CDR3 nucleotide sequence: TGCGCCAGCAGCCAACCCCGGGACAGAAGTCAAGAGACCCAGTACTTC.

This clone was observed a handful of times. The chain employs TRBV5-1 and TRBJ1-2, with 8 nucleotides matching TRBD1. With V trimmed by 2 bases and J by 8 bases, 5 bases remained unmatched. Germline CDR1 reads SGHRS; CDR2 reads YFSETQ. The CDR3 length is 13 residues. This chain's CDR3 is CASSLQGGLGYTF. DNA for the CDR3: TGCGCCAGCAGCTTACAGGGGGGTTTAGGCTACACCTTC. Variable domain in full (rest from reference TRBV5-1 and TRBJ1-2): KAGVTQTPRYLIKTRGQQVTLSCSPISGHRSVSWYQQTPGQGLQFLFEYFSETQRNKGNFPGRFSGRQFSNSRSEMNVSTLELGDSALYLCASSLQGGLGYTFGSGTRLTVV.

V is TRBV7-2 and J is TRBJ2-7; a weak D match, TRBD2 (6 bases). This CDR3 has 15 amino acids. Trimming removed 3 bases at V and 2 bases at J, with 14 bases between. CDR1 is SGHTA and CDR2 is FQGNSA in the germline V gene. In DNA, the CDR3 is TGTGCCAGCAGCTTCGGTCCTGGGGAGGCCTACGAGCAGTACTTC. This gives the protein CASSFGPGEAYEQYF.

In regard to this clone: At the DNA level, this CDR3 is encoded by other sequences in the same sample as well. V and J are TRBV2 and TRBJ1-1; 8 positions agree with TRBD1. J lost 4 bases, V lost 6 bases, and 4 bases had no gene match. Germline lookup yields CDR1 SNHLY and CDR2 FYNNEI. This CDR3 has 13 amino acids. In DNA, the CDR3 is TGTGCCAGCAGAGGACAGGGACGCACTGAAGCTTTCTTT. Residues: CASRGQGRTEAFF. Supplemented by reference TRBV2 and TRBJ1-1, the full variable domain reads EPEVTQTPSHQVTQMGQEVILRCVPISNHLYFYWYRQILGQKVEFLVSFYNNEISEKSEIFDDQFSVERPDGSNFTLKIRSTKLEDSAMYFCASRGQGRTEAFFGQGTRLTVV.

The chain uses TRBV3-1 (or the pseudogene TRBV3-2) and TRBJ1-1; 8 bases fit TRBD1. The CDR3 extends over 13 amino acids. V was clipped by 2 bases and J by 6 bases; unmatched bases: 2. Germline-derived CDR1 and CDR2 are LGHDT and YNNKEL (reference sequence). Here the CDR3 reads CASSQWTGSEAFF. CDR3 bases: TGTGCCAGCAGCCAATGGACAGGGTCTGAAGCTTTCTTT.

The V call is TRBV7-6, the J call TRBJ2-1, with D possibly matching TRBD1 (6 bases). The CDR3 totals 13 residues. The V end lost 8 bases, the J end lost 4 bases, and 12 bases lay between the germline ends. Germline lookup yields CDR1 SGHVS and CDR2 FNYEAQ. The CDR3 coding sequence is TGTGCCAGCCAATCTACAGGGTACAATGAGCAGTTCTTC. Protein product: CASQSTGYNEQFF.